This TCR beta chain was observed in a study of T cell repertoires in cytomegalovirus infection. TCRdb reprocessed the reads with MiXCR, giving one entry per CDR3 protein. The sample contains roughly 110,000 distinct CDR3 sequences, over 9.5% of which appear only once. Study-wide results and caveats: Cumulative frequency of public TCR beta families picked out carriers of CMV plus the relevant HLA. Ex vivo, HLA-C-restricted CMV-specific TCR beta clonotypes prevailed over the rest of the response.

To note about this clonotype: Antigen unknown.

The V and J ends lost 5 bases and 7 bases, in that order; junction bases with no gene match: 8. The CDR3 has 13 residues. V is TRBV12-3 or TRBV12-4 and J is TRBJ2-7; 7 bases fit TRBD2. The sample was PBMCs, sequenced either directly or after in vitro stimulation (not recorded which). The receptor comes from a human donor in good health (CMV status not recorded). Some clones in this sample may be carry-over from other donors' samples. CDR3 sequence (DNA): TGTGCCAGCAGTCGCAGCGGGACCGGTGAGCAGTACTTC. Protein sequence: CASSRSGTGEQYF.